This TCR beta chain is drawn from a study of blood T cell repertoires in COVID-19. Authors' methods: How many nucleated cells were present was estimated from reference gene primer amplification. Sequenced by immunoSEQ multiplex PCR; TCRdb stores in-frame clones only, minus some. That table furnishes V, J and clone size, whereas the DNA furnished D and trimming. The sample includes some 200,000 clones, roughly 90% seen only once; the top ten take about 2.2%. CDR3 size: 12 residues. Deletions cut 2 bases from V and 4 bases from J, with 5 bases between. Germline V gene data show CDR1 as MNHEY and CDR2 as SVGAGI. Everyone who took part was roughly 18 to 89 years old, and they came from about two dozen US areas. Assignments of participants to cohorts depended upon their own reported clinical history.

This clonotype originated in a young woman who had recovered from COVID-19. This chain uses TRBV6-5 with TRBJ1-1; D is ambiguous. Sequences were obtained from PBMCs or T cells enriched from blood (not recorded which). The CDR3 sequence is CASSYAGTEAFF. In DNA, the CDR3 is TGTGCCAGCAGTTACGCCGGCACTGAAGCTTTCTTT.